This T cell receptor beta chain was captured in a study of T cells expressing NK-cell markers. A note on this clonotype: Its specificity is not known.

With the 5' RACE reads reprocessed, TCRdb shows one record per CDR3 protein and no DNA. The sample has approximately 420,000 distinct CDR3 sequences. Germline V lookup: CDR1 SGHRS, CDR2 YFSETQ. The CDR3 is made up of 14 amino acids. Findings of the study overall: HCMV specificity was not established for the expanded NKG2C+ T cell clones.

The chain joins TRBV5-1 to TRBJ2-3; TCRdb's assignment of TRBD1 cannot be checked, as there is no DNA. This clonotype was sampled from a woman aged 45 to 65 in good health. The sequencing input was blood T cells: a sorted CD56 or NKG2C T cell subset, CD4+ or CD8+ T cells, or bulk PBMC T cells (not recorded which). The chain's CDR3 is CASSLAGQTDTQYF.